Reported below is one TCR beta chain. Its cognate antigen has yet to be identified. No qualities accompany the bases; no much larger clone lies one base away. The data are from a study of blood T cell repertoires in COVID-19 (TCRdb year 2020). Notes on the research overall: Collaborator samples came from the United States, Italy and Spain and covered acute and convalescent phases of COVID-19. The material from the prospective study consisted of cDNA or gDNA derived from T cells, B-cell-depleted T cells, or PBMCs. Deeply sampled blood TCRbeta repertoires from subjects exposed to, actively infected with, or recovered from COVID-19 were included in the dataset. The repertoires were made available in a free public database intended to serve as a resource for research on the immune response to SARS-CoV-2. The samples were drawn from the first 160 participants of the ongoing ImmuneRACE study and from 950 to 1,500 subjects provided by 6 global collaborators. Nearly every sample came with metadata listing a de-identified subject ID, COVID-19 status, age in years and sex. HLA class I and class II types, where available, came from metadata supplied by the sample provider rather than from assay-based typing. General study outcomes and caveats: The quantity of clinical and demographic metadata differed by source and by participant and was supplied without curation.

Whole blood was collected in K2EDTA tubes by collaborating institutions according to the institutions' own protocols. For TCRbeta analysis, collaborators shipped samples in one of three forms: frozen whole blood, isolated PBMCs, or DNA extracted from either of those sample types. TCRbeta CDR3 regions were amplified from genomic DNA by means of the immunoSEQ Assay, a bias-controlled multiplex PCR. The authors' pipeline ran thus. Within the assay, amplification of reference gene primers was used to estimate how many nucleated cells each sample contained. To quantify the absolute abundance of each unique TCRbeta CDR3 rearrangement, sequence reads were collapsed and filtered. For each sample, productive Simpson clonality was calculated as the square root of Simpson's diversity index across productive rearrangements. TCRdb provides this immuneACCESS table in a form limited to in-frame rearrangements. Some clones are lacking; in checked studies, under half of them reflect an unresolved V gene, and why the rest are absent is not known. V, J and clone size are taken as reported in that table, and D and trimming were inferred from the DNA itself. The sample yields under 140,000 clones; 88% were counted once. The top ten constitute about 3% of the sample.

The sample was peripheral blood. The TCR was taken from a woman in her fifties or sixties with acute or convalescent COVID-19.

The nucleotides are TGTGCCACCCGACTACAGGGAGGGGAGACTGAAGCTTTCTTT. This yields the protein CATRLQGGETEAFF. The rearrangement combines TRBV10-3 with TRBJ1-1; D gene: possibly TRBD1, on 6 matching bases. From cysteine to phenylalanine, the CDR3 is 14 amino acids long. Just the 42-base CDR3 DNA is kept, in frame starting at base 1. Reading the germline V gene gives CDR1 ENHRY and CDR2 SYGVKD. Cut back by 10 bases and 5 bases, the V and J ends lie 20 bases apart.